This section outlines one T cell receptor beta chain sequence together with its context. As yet, its antigen is unknown. This record belongs to a study of T cells in Graves' hyperthyroidism and ophthalmopathy. Study-level findings and limits: Most thyroid clonotypes with frequency above 0.001 were detected in blood.

This CDR3 spans 15 amino acids. The V gene's germline CDR1 is SQVTM and CDR2 ANQGSEA. V lost 0 bases and J 4 bases, leaving 15 bases between the germline ends. Researchers amplified the TCR beta CDR3 regions from RNA transcripts. Initially, a first-round RT-PCR of the TCR CDR3 employed the HTBI primer set. Each CDR3 protein gets one entry after TCRdb re-called the multiplex PCR reads with MiXCR. The repertoire holds about 540,000 distinct CDR3 sequences, with 46% as singletons. The source material was peripheral blood or thyroid tissue (not recorded which). The TCR sequence derives from a woman aged 18-29 years with Graves' hyperthyroidism. The rearrangement joins TRBV29-1 to TRBJ1-2; D perhaps matches TRBD1 (6 bases). The CDR3 is CSVEDGGGGSYGYTF. The CDR3 DNA reads as TGCAGCGTTGAAGATGGAGGGGGAGGCTCCTATGGCTACACCTTC.